This TCR beta chain was captured by sequencing in a study of post-analysis software for immune sequencing data. Study results and limitations: The study found TRBV5-6, TRBV5-1 and TRBV20-1 among four to six TRBV segments more frequent in patients than controls.

Built from TCR beta cDNA, the libraries had unique molecular identifiers in them. Each CDR3 protein is one row after TCRdb ran MiXCR on the PCR reads. The sample gives about 560,000 distinct CDR3 sequences, roughly two fifths of which show up once; 1.5% to 2% is in the top ten. Trimming pared 0 bases from V and 0 bases from J, leaving 12 bases between. The length of the CDR3 is 15 residues. The germline CDR1 and CDR2 sequences are DFQATT and SNEGSKA (reference sequence). This clonotype was found a few times. Its antigen is not identified. The receptor was derived from a girl aged 10 to 17 with multiple sclerosis. Sample: blood. This rearrangement joins TRBV20-1 to TRBJ2-7, with D possibly TRBD2 on 6 matching bases. Here the CDR3 reads CSARDAGRSSYEQYF. The CDR3 nucleotides are TGCAGTGCTAGAGATGCGGGACGGAGCTCCTACGAGCAGTACTTC.